This TCR beta chain stems from a study of T cell responses to AZD1222 COVID-19 vaccine. On the study more broadly: It was second doses at about 4 or about 12 weeks that were pooled. Study-level results: Per reports, nearly half of all spike-specific TCRs target regions that are unmutated in variants. All repertoire sampling was performed exclusively after the peak T cell response. The donor group comprised mostly white British people and more females; the analysis possibly underestimated clonal diversity.

About this clone itself: Its matching antigen is unknown.

The CDR3 is made up of 17 amino acids. Trimming removed 0 bases at V and 2 bases at J, with 16 bases between. Germline V gene lookup returns CDR1 LGHDT and CDR2 YNNKEL (reference sequence). Generated by immunoSEQ multiplex PCR, the TCRdb table keeps only in-frame clones and is missing some. The table has 93,000 or so clones, 90% seen once. The chain has TRBV3-1 (or the pseudogene TRBV3-2) and TRBJ2-5; TRBD1 or TRBD2 may be the D gene (5 bases each). The sequence came from an adult in good health. Sequenced here: peripheral blood, sampled on day 0 of AZD1222 vaccination. The DNA of the CDR3 is TGTGCCAGCAGCCAAGAACATAGGGGACGGCCTCAAGAGACCCAGTACTTC. Translation: CASSQEHRGRPQETQYF.